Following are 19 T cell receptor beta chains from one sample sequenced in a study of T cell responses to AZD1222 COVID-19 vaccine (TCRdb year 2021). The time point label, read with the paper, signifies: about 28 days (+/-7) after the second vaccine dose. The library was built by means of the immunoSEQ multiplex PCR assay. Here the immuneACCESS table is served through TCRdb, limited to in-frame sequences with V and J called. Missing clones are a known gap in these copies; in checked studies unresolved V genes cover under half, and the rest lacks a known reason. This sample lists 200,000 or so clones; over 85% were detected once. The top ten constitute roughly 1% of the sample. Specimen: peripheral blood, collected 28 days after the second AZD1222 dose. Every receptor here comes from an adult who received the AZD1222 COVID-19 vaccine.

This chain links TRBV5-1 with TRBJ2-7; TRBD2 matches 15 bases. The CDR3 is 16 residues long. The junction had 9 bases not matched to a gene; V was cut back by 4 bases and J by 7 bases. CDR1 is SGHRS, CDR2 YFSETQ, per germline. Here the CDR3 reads CASSRGLAGGQREQYF. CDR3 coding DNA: TGCGCCAGCAGCCGGGGACTAGCGGGGGGTCAGAGGGAGCAGTACTTC.

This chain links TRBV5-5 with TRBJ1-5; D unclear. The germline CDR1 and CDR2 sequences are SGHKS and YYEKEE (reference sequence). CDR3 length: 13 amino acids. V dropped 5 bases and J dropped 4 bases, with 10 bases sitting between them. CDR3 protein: CASRSAENQPQHF. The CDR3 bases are TGTGCCAGCAGGTCGGCGGAAAATCAGCCCCAGCATTTT.

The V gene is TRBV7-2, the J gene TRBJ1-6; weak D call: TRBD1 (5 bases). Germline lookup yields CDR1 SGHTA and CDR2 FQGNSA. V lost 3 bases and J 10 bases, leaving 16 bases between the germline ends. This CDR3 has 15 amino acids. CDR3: CASSFMWGPRSPLHF. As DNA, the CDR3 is TGTGCCAGCAGCTTCATGTGGGGCCCCAGGTCACCCCTCCACTTT.

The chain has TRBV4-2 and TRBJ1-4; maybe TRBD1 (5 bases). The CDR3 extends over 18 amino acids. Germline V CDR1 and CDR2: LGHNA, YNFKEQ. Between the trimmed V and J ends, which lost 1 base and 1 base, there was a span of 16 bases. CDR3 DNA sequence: TGTGCCAGCAGCCAAGGTGGCGGGGCCAGAGGAACTAATGAAAAACTGTTTTTT. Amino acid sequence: CASSQGGGARGTNEKLFF.

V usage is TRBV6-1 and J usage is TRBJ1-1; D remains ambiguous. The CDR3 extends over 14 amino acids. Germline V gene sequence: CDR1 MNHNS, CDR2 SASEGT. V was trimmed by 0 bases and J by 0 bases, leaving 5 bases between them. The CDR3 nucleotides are TGTGCCAGCAGTGAAGCCTTAATGAACACTGAAGCTTTCTTT. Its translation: CASSEALMNTEAFF.

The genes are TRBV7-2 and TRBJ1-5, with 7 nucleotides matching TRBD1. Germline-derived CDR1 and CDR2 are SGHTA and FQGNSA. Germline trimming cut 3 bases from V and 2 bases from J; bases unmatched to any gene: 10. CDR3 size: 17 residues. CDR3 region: CASSLVAGGVGNQPQHF. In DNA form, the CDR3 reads TGTGCCAGCAGCTTGGTAGCAGGGGGGGTGGGCAATCAGCCCCAGCATTTT.

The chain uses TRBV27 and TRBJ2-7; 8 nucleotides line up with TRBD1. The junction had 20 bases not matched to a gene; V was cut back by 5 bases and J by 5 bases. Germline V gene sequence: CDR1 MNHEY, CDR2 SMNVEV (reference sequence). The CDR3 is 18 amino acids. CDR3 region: CASSPQIFDRGYNHEQYF. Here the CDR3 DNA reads TGTGCCAGCAGTCCCCAAATATTTGACAGGGGATATAATCACGAGCAGTACTTC.

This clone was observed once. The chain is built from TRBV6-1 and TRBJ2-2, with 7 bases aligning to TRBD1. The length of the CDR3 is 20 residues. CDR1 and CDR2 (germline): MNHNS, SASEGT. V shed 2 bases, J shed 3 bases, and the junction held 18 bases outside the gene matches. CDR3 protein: CASSERDDRGVQGDTGELFF. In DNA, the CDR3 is TGTGCCAGCAGTGAAAGGGATGACCGAGGTGTCCAGGGGGACACCGGGGAGCTGTTTTTT.

CDR3 region: CASSLDPGGISGYTF. CDR3 nucleotide sequence: TGCGCCAGCAGCTTGGATCCAGGGGGCATAAGTGGCTACACCTTC. The rearrangement links TRBV5-1 to TRBJ1-2; the match to TRBD1 covers 8 bases. V shed 0 bases and J 7 bases; nucleotides not matched to a gene: 8. The CDR3 length is 15 residues. In germline, CDR1 is SGHRS, CDR2 YFSETQ.

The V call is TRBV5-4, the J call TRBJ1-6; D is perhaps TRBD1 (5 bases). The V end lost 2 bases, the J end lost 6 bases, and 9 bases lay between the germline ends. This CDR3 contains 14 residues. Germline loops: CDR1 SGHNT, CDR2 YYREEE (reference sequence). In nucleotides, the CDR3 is TGTGCCAGCAGCTTTATGCAGGGTAATTCACCCCTCCACTTT. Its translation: CASSFMQGNSPLHF.

CDR3 region: CASSPGTGSRTEAFF. The CDR3 DNA reads TGCGCCAGCAGCCCCGGGACAGGGTCTCGGACTGAAGCTTTCTTT. The gene calls are TRBV4-1 and TRBJ1-1, with TRBD1 identical over 9 bases. V lost 4 bases and J lost 5; bases outside the gene matches: 8. Germline CDR1 is MGHRA and CDR2 is YSYEKL. This CDR3 has 15 residues.

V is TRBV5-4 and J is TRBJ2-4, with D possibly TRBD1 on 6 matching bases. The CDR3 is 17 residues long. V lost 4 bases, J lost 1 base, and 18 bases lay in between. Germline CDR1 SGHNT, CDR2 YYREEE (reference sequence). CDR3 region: CASSEGRGGGAKNIQYF. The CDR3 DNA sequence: TGTGCCAGCAGCGAAGGTCGTGGGGGCGGGGCCAAAAACATTCAGTACTTC.

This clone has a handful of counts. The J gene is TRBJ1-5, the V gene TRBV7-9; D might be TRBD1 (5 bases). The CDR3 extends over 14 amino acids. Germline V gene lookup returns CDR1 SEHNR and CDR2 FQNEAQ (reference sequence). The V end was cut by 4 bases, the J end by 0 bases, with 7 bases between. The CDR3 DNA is TGTGCCAGCAGCTCAGGGTATAGCAATCAGCCCCAGCATTTT. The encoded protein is CASSSGYSNQPQHF.

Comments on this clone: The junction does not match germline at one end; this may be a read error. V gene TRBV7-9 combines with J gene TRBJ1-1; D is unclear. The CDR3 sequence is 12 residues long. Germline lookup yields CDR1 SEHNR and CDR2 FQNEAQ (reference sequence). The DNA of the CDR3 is TGTGCCAGCAGCTTAGTTAGTCGGGAGTCCTGTTTT. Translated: CASSLVSRESCF.

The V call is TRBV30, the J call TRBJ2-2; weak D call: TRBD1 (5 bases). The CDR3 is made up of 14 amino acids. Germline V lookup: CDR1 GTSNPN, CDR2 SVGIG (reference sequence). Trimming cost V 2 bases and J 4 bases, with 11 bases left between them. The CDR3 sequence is CAWSSMQGTGELFF. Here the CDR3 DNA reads TGTGCCTGGAGTTCAATGCAGGGCACCGGGGAGCTGTTTTTT.

The CDR3 reads CASSPVSGIQETQYF. CDR3 in DNA: TGTGCCAGCAGCCCTGTGTCCGGGATCCAAGAGACCCAGTACTTC. The genes are TRBV7-2 and TRBJ2-5, with D possibly being TRBD2 (5 bases). The V end was cut by 5 bases, the J end by 1 base, with 14 bases between. CDR1 SGHTA and CDR2 FQGNSA come from the germline V gene. This CDR3 region has 15 residues.

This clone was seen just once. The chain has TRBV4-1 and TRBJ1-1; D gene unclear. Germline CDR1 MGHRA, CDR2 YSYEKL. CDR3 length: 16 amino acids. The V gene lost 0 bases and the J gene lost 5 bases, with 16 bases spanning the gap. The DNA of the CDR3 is TGCGCCAGCAGCCAAGAAAGTTCAGGTGGTCGGACTGAAGCTTTCTTT. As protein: CASSQESSGGRTEAFF.

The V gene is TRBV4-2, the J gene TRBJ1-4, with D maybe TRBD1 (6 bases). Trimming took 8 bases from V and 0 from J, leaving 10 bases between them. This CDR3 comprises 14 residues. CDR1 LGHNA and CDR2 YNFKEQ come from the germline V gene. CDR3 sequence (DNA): TGTGCCAGCGGGGAGGGGGCAACTAATGAAAAACTGTTTTTT. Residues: CASGEGATNEKLFF.

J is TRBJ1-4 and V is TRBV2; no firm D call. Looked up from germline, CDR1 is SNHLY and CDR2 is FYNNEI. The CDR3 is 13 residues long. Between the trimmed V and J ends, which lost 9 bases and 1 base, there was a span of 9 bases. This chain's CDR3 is CASRTETNEKLFF. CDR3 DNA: TGTGCCAGTCGCACGGAAACTAATGAAAAACTGTTTTTT.